What follows are 5 T cell receptor beta chains derived from one specimen sequenced in a study of T cell responses to AZD1222 COVID-19 vaccine. Profiling relied on immunoSEQ multiplex PCR, and the TCRdb table lists in-frame clones only, not all of them. The sample shows about 150,000 clones, approximately 86% of them seen only once. The input for sequencing was peripheral blood, taken 28 days after the second dose of the MenACWY control vaccine. Receptor source: an adult who received the MenACWY meningococcal vaccine as a control.

The V gene is TRBV4-2, the J gene TRBJ1-2; D remains unclear. This CDR3 contains 14 residues. Trimming shortened V by 0 bases and J by 4 bases, and 9 bases separated the two germline ends. Looked up from germline, CDR1 is LGHNA and CDR2 is YNFKEQ. CDR3 in DNA: TGTGCCAGCAGCCAAGATCGTCAGAGCTATGGCTACACCTTC. Protein product: CASSQDRQSYGYTF.

The chain combines TRBV20-1 with TRBJ1-5; D gene unclear. With 3 bases removed from V and 7 bases from J, the gap between germline ends came to 10 bases. Germline assignment: CDR1 DFQATT and CDR2 SNEGSKA (reference sequence). The CDR3 runs to 12 residues. The CDR3 coding sequence is TGCAGTGCTAGTATGGGTAACCAGCCCCAGCATTTT. Protein: CSASMGNQPQHF.

The rearrangement joins TRBV6-2 or TRBV6-3 to TRBJ2-6; TRBD1 matches 7 bases. Trimming took 5 bases from V and 3 from J; bases not matched to a gene: 7. Per the germline V gene, CDR1 is MNHEY and CDR2 is SVGEGT. The CDR3 loop spans 16 amino acids. The CDR3 loop reads CASSPTGYDGANVLTF. Written as DNA, the CDR3 is TGTGCCAGCAGTCCGACAGGGTATGATGGGGCCAACGTCCTGACTTTC.

The J gene is TRBJ2-7, the V gene TRBV2, with 13 bases lining up with TRBD2. Germline CDR1 reads SNHLY; CDR2 reads FYNNEI. After removal of 2 bases from V and 6 bases from J, the junction contained 4 bases not matched to a gene. The CDR3 is 15 residues long. CDR3 protein: CASSEWGLAGSEQYF. CDR3 in DNA: TGTGCCAGCAGTGAATGGGGACTAGCGGGAAGCGAGCAGTACTTC.

The chain links TRBV5-1 to TRBJ2-4, with TRBD2 matching over 12 bases. The trim removed 7 bases at V and 1 base at J, leaving 12 bases unmatched. Per germline, CDR1 SGHRS and CDR2 YFSETQ. The CDR3 is 18 residues long. The chain's CDR3 is CASAEASGRAIAKNIQYF. DNA for the CDR3: TGCGCCAGCGCTGAGGCTAGCGGGAGGGCCATTGCCAAAAACATTCAGTACTTC.